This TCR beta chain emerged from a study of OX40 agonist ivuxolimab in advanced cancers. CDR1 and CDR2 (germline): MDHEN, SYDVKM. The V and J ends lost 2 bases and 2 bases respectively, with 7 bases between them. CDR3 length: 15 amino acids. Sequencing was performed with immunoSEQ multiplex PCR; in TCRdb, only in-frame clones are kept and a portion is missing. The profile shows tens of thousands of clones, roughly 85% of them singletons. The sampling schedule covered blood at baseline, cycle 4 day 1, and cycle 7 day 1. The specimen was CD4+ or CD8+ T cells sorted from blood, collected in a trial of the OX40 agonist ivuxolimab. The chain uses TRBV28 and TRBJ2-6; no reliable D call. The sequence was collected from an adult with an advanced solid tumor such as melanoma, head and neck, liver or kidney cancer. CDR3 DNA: TGTGCCAGCAGTTTAATGGGAACTGGGGCCAACGTCCTGACTTTC. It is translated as CASSLMGTGANVLTF.